These T cell receptor beta chains were read from a single sample in a study of blood T cell repertoires in COVID-19. The assay was immunoSEQ multiplex PCR, and TCRdb's table has in-frame clones only and misses some. There are over 150,000 clones in the sample; less than 90% occur only once, and less than 25% lies in the top ten. The sequencing sample was made of peripheral blood. These receptors were taken from a man aged 65 to 85 with active or convalescent COVID-19. The conserved cysteine and the conserved F or W are not part of the CDR3 here.

j_call: TRBJ2-3
v_call: TRBV19
cdr3_length: 11
cdr3_aa: ASSKTVADTQY

j_call: TRBJ2-1
v_call: TRBV7-8
cdr3_length: 10
cdr3_aa: ASSLTGFWEF

j_call: TRBJ1-2
v_call: TRBV2
cdr3_length: 13
cdr3_aa: ASSEANRVNYGYT

j_call: TRBJ2-1
v_call: TRBV18
cdr3_length: 12
cdr3_aa: ASSRRSGNNEQF

j_call: TRBJ1-5
v_call: TRBV19
cdr3_length: 12
cdr3_aa: ASSILGGGQPQH

j_call: TRBJ1-5
v_call: TRBV19
cdr3_length: 13
cdr3_aa: ASSMGSQAPQPQH

j_call: TRBJ1-2
v_call: TRBV19
cdr3_length: 13
cdr3_aa: ASSNPRDSNYGYT

j_call: TRBJ2-3
v_call: TRBV28
cdr3_length: 15
cdr3_aa: ASRTPLLAENTDTQY

j_call: TRBJ1-2
v_call: TRBV4-3
cdr3_length: 14
cdr3_aa: ASSQDDRAINYGYT

j_call: TRBJ1-1
v_call: TRBV19
cdr3_length: 12
cdr3_aa: ASNNRGLNTEAF

j_call: TRBJ2-1
v_call: TRBV24-1
cdr3_length: 12
cdr3_aa: ATSDRGQVNEQF

j_call: TRBJ1-4
v_call: TRBV30
cdr3_length: 13
cdr3_aa: AWSVQGGINEKLF

j_call: TRBJ2-7
v_call: TRBV6-5
cdr3_length: 13
cdr3_aa: ASRLQGLDRYEQY

j_call: TRBJ1-5
v_call: TRBV18
cdr3_length: 12
cdr3_aa: ASSPGAGNQPQH

j_call: TRBJ2-5
v_call: TRBV7-2
cdr3_length: 12
cdr3_aa: ASSLARVQETQY

j_call: TRBJ2-2
v_call: TRBV18
cdr3_length: 13
cdr3_aa: ASSPGRVNSGELF

j_call: TRBJ2-2
v_call: TRBV6-5
cdr3_length: 13
cdr3_aa: ASSYSSSRTGELF

j_call: TRBJ1-4
v_call: TRBV11-1
cdr3_length: 12
cdr3_aa: ASSRGGVGEKLF

j_call: TRBJ1-4
v_call: TRBV7-2
cdr3_length: 12
cdr3_aa: ASSTRGNNEKLF

j_call: TRBJ1-5
v_call: TRBV18
cdr3_length: 13
cdr3_aa: ASSPGTGFDTPQH

j_call: TRBJ2-7
v_call: TRBV7-8
cdr3_length: 13
cdr3_aa: ASSSHSTGAYEQY

j_call: TRBJ1-2
v_call: TRBV7-9
cdr3_length: 12
cdr3_aa: ASSLADSIHGYT

j_call: TRBJ2-2
v_call: TRBV29-1
cdr3_length: 14
cdr3_aa: SVKTLAGTSSGELF

j_call: TRBJ1-1
v_call: TRBV19
cdr3_length: 12
cdr3_aa: ASSPVLLGTEAF

j_call: TRBJ2-3
v_call: TRBV18
cdr3_length: 12
cdr3_aa: ASSRTGSTDTQY

j_call: TRBJ1-2
v_call: TRBV4-3
cdr3_length: 14
cdr3_aa: ASSQDLPGQGYGYT

j_call: TRBJ1-5
v_call: TRBV18
cdr3_length: 12
cdr3_aa: ASSQDISNQPQH

j_call: TRBJ2-7
v_call: TRBV10-3
cdr3_length: 12
cdr3_aa: AISELSGSGEQY

j_call: TRBJ1-2
v_call: TRBV5-4
cdr3_length: 13
cdr3_aa: ASSSEGQGAYGYT

j_call: TRBJ1-1
v_call: TRBV12-5
cdr3_length: 11
cdr3_aa: ASGSGGRTEAF

j_call: TRBJ1-2
v_call: TRBV10-2
cdr3_length: 12
cdr3_aa: ASSESTGAYGYT

j_call: TRBJ1-1
v_call: TRBV28
cdr3_length: 15
cdr3_aa: ASSSQRETGRNTEAF

j_call: TRBJ1-4
v_call: TRBV5-5
cdr3_length: 12
cdr3_aa: ASSSGHLNEKLF

j_call: TRBJ1-1
v_call: TRBV6-5
cdr3_length: 12
cdr3_aa: ASTIDRKNTEAF

j_call: TRBJ2-7
v_call: TRBV5-1
cdr3_length: 14
cdr3_aa: ASSLEGGLTSYEQY

j_call: TRBJ2-1
v_call: TRBV7-2
cdr3_length: 16
cdr3_aa: ASSPGLAGVGSYNEQF

j_call: TRBJ2-3
v_call: TRBV7-2
cdr3_length: 13
cdr3_aa: ASSLGGRGTDTQY

j_call: TRBJ2-5
v_call: TRBV19
cdr3_length: 11
cdr3_aa: ASRDRGQETQY

j_call: TRBJ1-5
v_call: TRBV18
cdr3_length: 13
cdr3_aa: ASSPDGQNDQPQH

j_call: TRBJ1-1
v_call: TRBV28
cdr3_length: 10
cdr3_aa: ASSRGRTEAF

j_call: TRBJ1-4
v_call: TRBV2
cdr3_length: 11
cdr3_aa: ASGQQGGEKLF

j_call: TRBJ1-4
v_call: TRBV6-5
cdr3_length: 12
cdr3_aa: ASSYDRVGEKLF

j_call: TRBJ1-2
v_call: TRBV2
cdr3_length: 12
cdr3_aa: ASSRDGGTGGYT